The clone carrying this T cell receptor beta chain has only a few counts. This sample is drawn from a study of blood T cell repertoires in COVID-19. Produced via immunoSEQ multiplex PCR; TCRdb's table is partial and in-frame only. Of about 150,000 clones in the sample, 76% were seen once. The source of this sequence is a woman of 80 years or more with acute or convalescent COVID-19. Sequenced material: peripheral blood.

The CDR3 is CASSSGQGTNEKLFF. The CDR3 DNA reads as TGTGCCAGCAGCTCGGGACAGGGGACTAATGAAAAACTGTTTTTT. J is TRBJ1-4 and V is TRBV7-8; TRBD1 agrees at 10 bases. Trimming at V came to 4 bases and at J to 2 bases, leaving 1 base not matched to a gene. The germline V gene encodes CDR1 SGHVS and CDR2 FQNEAQ. The CDR3 sequence is 15 residues long.